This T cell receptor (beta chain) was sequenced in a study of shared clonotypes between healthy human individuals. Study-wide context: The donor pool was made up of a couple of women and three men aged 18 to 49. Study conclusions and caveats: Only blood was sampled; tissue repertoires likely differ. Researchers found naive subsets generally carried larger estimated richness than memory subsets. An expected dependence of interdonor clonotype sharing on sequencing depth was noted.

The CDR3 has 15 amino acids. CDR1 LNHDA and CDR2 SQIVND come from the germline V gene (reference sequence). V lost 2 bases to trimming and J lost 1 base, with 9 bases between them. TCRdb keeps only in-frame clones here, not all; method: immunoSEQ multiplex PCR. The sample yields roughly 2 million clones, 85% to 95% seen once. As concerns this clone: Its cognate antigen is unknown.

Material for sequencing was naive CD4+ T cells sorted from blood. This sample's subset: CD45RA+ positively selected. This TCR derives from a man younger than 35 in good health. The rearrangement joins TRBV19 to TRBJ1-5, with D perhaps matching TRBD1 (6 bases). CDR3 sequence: CASSIMGASNQPQHF. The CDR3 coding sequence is TGTGCCAGTAGTATAATGGGGGCCAGCAATCAGCCCCAGCATTTT.